One and the same sample provided the 22 T cell receptor beta chains below, sequenced in a study of blood T cell repertoires in COVID-19. Some clones are missing from TCRdb's copy, which holds only in-frame ones; the method was immunoSEQ multiplex PCR. The data hold 200,000 to 250,000 clones, with approximately 84% observed a single time. Sequencing was done on a sample of PBMCs or T cells enriched from blood (not recorded which). The receptors originated from a man between 60 and 75 years old who had recovered from COVID-19.

The chain couples TRBV5-8 to TRBJ2-5; tentatively, D is TRBD2 (6 bases). Trimming removed 2 bases from V and 1 base from J, with 9 bases in between. The CDR3 covers 14 residues. Germline V gene data show CDR1 as SGHTS and CDR2 as YDEGEE. The CDR3 DNA is TGTGCCAGCAGCTTAAGGAGGGGCCAAGAGACCCAGTACTTC. This sequence encodes CASSLRRGQETQYF.

This rearrangement joins TRBV27 to TRBJ1-1; no firm D call. The CDR3 consists of 16 residues. V lost 7 bases, J lost 6 bases, and 24 bases lay in between. From germline, CDR1 is MNHEY and CDR2 SMNVEV (reference sequence). DNA of the CDR3: TGTGCCAGCACGCCACGGGTGGCGTCACCCAACGCTGAAGCTTTCTTT. As protein: CASTPRVASPNAEAFF.

This chain uses TRBV6-2 or TRBV6-3 with TRBJ2-1; 10 bases align to TRBD2. J lost 5 bases, V lost 6 bases, and 7 bases had no gene match. The V gene's germline CDR1 is MNHEY and CDR2 SVGEGT. The CDR3 loop spans 15 amino acids. The CDR3 DNA sequence: TGTGCCAGCAGCCCTAGCGGGGGAGATCACAATGAGCAGTTCTTC. It specifies CASSPSGGDHNEQFF.

This clone was observed once. Germline is not matched at one junction end, which may reflect a read error. The rearrangement links TRBV19 to TRBJ2-7, with 10 bases that match TRBD1. Looked up from germline, CDR1 is LNHDA and CDR2 is SQIVND (reference sequence). The CDR3 spans 16 residues. CDR3 sequence: CASSIASGTGVASWHF. The CDR3, as DNA: TGTGCCAGTAGTATAGCCTCGGGGACAGGGGTGGCCTCGTGGCACTTC.

V is TRBV11-1 and J is TRBJ2-5; TRBD1 agrees at 7 bases. The CDR3 spans 15 residues. Trimming at V came to 5 bases and at J to 7 bases, leaving 13 bases not matched to a gene. The germline CDR1 and CDR2 sequences are SGHAT and FQDESV (reference sequence). CDR3 sequence (DNA): TGTGCCAGCAGCCCTCGGACAGGTCCCGCCGGGACCCAGTACTTC. Translated: CASSPRTGPAGTQYF.

The chain links TRBV19 to TRBJ1-5, with unresolved D. This CDR3 region has 13 residues. Trimming took 6 bases from V and 4 from J, leaving 10 bases between them. Germline CDR1 reads LNHDA; CDR2 reads SQIVND (reference sequence). The CDR3 reads CASSKRANQPQHF. The CDR3 coding sequence is TGTGCCAGTAGCAAGAGGGCAAATCAGCCCCAGCATTTT.

The chain links TRBV10-1 to TRBJ2-5; a possible D gene is TRBD2 (5 bases). Trimming removed 1 base at V and 3 bases at J, with 21 bases between. Germline CDR1 and CDR2: WNHNN and SYGVQD (reference sequence). This CDR3 comprises 18 residues. In DNA form, the CDR3 reads TGCGCCAGCAGTGAGTTTCGAGGGTGCATACATAGGGAAGAGACCCAGTACTTC. It is translated as CASSEFRGCIHREETQYF.

The V call is TRBV6-7, the J call TRBJ1-4; D call uncertain. TRBV6-7 is annotated as an ORF whose role is uncertain. Deletions cut 8 bases from V and 3 bases from J, with 13 bases between. The CDR3 extends over 14 amino acids. The CDR3 sequence: CASGMGVANEKLFF. In DNA form, the CDR3 reads TGTGCCAGCGGTATGGGCGTCGCTAATGAAAAACTGTTTTTT.

This clone has just a few counts. The rearrangement joins TRBV25-1 to TRBJ1-6; possibly TRBD1 for D (5 bases). Germline V CDR1 and CDR2: MGHDK, SYGVNS. V lost 6 bases, J lost 7 bases, and 10 bases lay in between. The CDR3 runs 13 residues. The CDR3 loop is CASSGRVNSPLHF. DNA for the CDR3: TGTGCCAGCAGCGGCAGGGTGAATTCACCCCTCCACTTT.

The chain links TRBV5-1 to TRBJ2-7; the match to TRBD1 covers 12 bases. The CDR3 is 14 residues long. V lost 4 bases and J lost 5; bases outside the gene matches: 4. CDR1 and CDR2 (germline): SGHRS, YFSETQ. The CDR3 loop reads CASSGGQGAHEQYF. The DNA for the CDR3 is TGCGCCAGCAGCGGGGGACAGGGGGCACACGAGCAGTACTTC.

V and J are TRBV24-1 and TRBJ2-3; possible D gene TRBD2, 7 bases. CDR3 length: 16 residues. Trimming removed 3 bases from V and 0 bases from J, with 12 bases in between. In germline, CDR1 is KGHDR, CDR2 SFDVKD. This chain's CDR3 is CATSDPRGPSTDTQYF. CDR3 sequence (DNA): TGTGCCACCAGTGATCCGCGGGGGCCTAGCACAGATACGCAGTATTTT.

The chain employs TRBV5-8 and TRBJ1-2; D uncertain. There are 15 residues in the CDR3. Germline V gene lookup returns CDR1 SGHTS and CDR2 YDEGEE. The V end lost 2 bases, the J end lost 2 bases, and 13 bases lay between the germline ends. CDR3 nucleotides: TGTGCCAGCAGCTTAGGACTGACGGGGAACTATGGCTACACCTTC. Translating gives CASSLGLTGNYGYTF.

V gene TRBV5-1 combines with J gene TRBJ2-7; tentatively, D is TRBD1 (6 bases). Germline CDR1 reads SGHRS; CDR2 reads YFSETQ. The CDR3 covers 14 residues. V was trimmed by 0 bases and J by 6 bases, leaving 13 bases between them. The CDR3 loop reads CASSLDTGSFEQYF. The CDR3 nucleotides read TGCGCCAGCAGCTTGGATACAGGGTCGTTCGAGCAGTACTTC.

The chain carries TRBV9 and TRBJ2-3, with 7 bases lining up with TRBD1. The CDR3 runs 14 residues. Germline-derived CDR1 and CDR2 are SGDLS and YYNGEE. V lost 4 bases and J lost 2; bases outside the gene matches: 4. CDR3 DNA: TGTGCCAGCAGCTTAGACAGGGACACAGATACGCAGTATTTT. Protein sequence: CASSLDRDTDTQYF.

This chain connects TRBV29-1 to TRBJ1-4; TRBD1 matches at 8 bases. With V trimmed by 7 bases and J by 3 bases, 7 bases remained unmatched. CDR1 SQVTM and CDR2 ANQGSEA come from the germline V gene. There are 14 residues in the CDR3. The CDR3 DNA reads as TGCAGCGCCCTGACAGGGGTCCCTAATGAAAAACTGTTTTTT. Its protein is CSALTGVPNEKLFF.

The genes are TRBV7-8 and TRBJ1-3; D remains ambiguous. Trimming pared 4 bases from V and 4 bases from J, leaving 8 bases between. The CDR3 is made up of 13 amino acids. Germline-derived CDR1 and CDR2 are SGHVS and FQNEAQ. The CDR3 sequence is CASSSTRGNTIYF. DNA of the CDR3: TGTGCCAGCAGCTCGACTCGAGGAAACACCATATATTTT.

The V call is TRBV4-3, the J call TRBJ2-7; weak D call: TRBD1 (6 bases). Between the trimmed V and J ends, which lost 0 bases and 2 bases, there was a span of 14 bases. The CDR3 loop spans 16 amino acids. In germline, CDR1 is LGHNA, CDR2 YSLEER. The DNA of the CDR3 is TGCGCCAGCAGCCAAGACCTAAGCACAGGGACCTACGAGCAGTACTTC. This encodes CASSQDLSTGTYEQYF.

The chain uses TRBV7-2 and TRBJ1-1; D might be TRBD1 (6 bases). Deletions cut 1 base from V and 4 bases from J, with 13 bases between. The CDR3 is made up of 15 amino acids. Germline values: CDR1 SGHTA, CDR2 FQGNSA. CDR3 protein: CASSLGGGAATEAFF. CDR3 in DNA: TGTGCCAGCAGCTTAGGGGGGGGCGCGGCCACTGAAGCTTTCTTT.

This chain links TRBV4-1 with TRBJ1-1, with 9 positions matching TRBD1. The CDR3 is 15 residues long. CDR1 and CDR2 (germline): MGHRA, YSYEKL. The junction had 9 bases not matched to a gene; V was cut back by 0 bases and J by 10 bases. The CDR3 DNA reads TGCGCCAGCAGCCAAGATCTCACAGGGGGCAGAGGAGCTTTCTTT. Encoded protein: CASSQDLTGGRGAFF.

The chain couples TRBV7-9 to TRBJ2-7, with TRBD1 matching 10 bases. Germline V gene lookup returns CDR1 SEHNR and CDR2 FQNEAQ (reference sequence). Losses at the gene ends were 3 bases for V and 7 bases for J; bases not matched to a gene: 3. CDR3 length: 13 residues. The CDR3 bases are TGTGCCAGCAGCTTGGGGACAGGGGAAGAGCAGTACTTC. This codes for CASSLGTGEEQYF.

The chain has TRBV15 and TRBJ1-4; 7 bases line up with TRBD1. The J segment lost 0 bases and the V segment lost 0 bases, leaving 4 bases of the junction unmatched. The CDR3 spans 17 residues. The germline gives CDR1 LNHNV, CDR2 YYDKDF (reference sequence). The CDR3 coding sequence is TGTGCCACCAGCAGAGAGACCGGGACAGCAACTAATGAAAAACTGTTTTTT. Amino acid sequence: CATSRETGTATNEKLFF.

The chain links TRBV7-2 to TRBJ1-2; possibly TRBD1 for D (6 bases). The CDR3 has 15 residues. The germline V and J ends were trimmed by 1 base and 1 base, with 10 bases remaining between them. Germline V lookup: CDR1 SGHTA, CDR2 FQGNSA. The CDR3 bases are TGTGCCAGCAGCTTAGAGGGACACCTTAACTATGGCTACACCTTC. Residues: CASSLEGHLNYGYTF.